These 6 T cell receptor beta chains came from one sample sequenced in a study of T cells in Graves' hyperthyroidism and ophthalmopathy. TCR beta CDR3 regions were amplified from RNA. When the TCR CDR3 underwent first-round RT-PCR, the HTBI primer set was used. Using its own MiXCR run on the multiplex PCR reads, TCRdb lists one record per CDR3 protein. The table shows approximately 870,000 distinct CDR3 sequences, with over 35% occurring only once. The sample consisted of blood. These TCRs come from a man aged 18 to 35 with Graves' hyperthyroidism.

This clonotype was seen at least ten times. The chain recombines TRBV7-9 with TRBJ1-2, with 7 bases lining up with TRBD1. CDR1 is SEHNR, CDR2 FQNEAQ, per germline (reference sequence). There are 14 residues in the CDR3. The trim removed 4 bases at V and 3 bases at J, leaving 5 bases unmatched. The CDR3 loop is CASSWDSPHYGYTF. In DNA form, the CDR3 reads TGTGCCAGCAGCTGGGACAGCCCTCACTATGGCTACACCTTC.

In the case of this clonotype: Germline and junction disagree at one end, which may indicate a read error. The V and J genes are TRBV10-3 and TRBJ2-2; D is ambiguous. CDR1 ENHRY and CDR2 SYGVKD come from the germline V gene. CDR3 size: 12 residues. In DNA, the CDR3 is TGTGCCATCAGTGGGAACACCGAGGAGCTGTTTTTT. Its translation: CAISGNTEELFF.

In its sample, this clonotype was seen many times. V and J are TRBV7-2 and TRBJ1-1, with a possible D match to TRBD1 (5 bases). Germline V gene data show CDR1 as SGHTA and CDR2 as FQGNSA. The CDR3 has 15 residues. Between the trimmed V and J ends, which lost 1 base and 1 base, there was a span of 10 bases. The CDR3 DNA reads TGTGCCAGCAGCTTAGTTAGTACAGGGAACACTGAAGCTTTCTTT. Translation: CASSLVSTGNTEAFF.

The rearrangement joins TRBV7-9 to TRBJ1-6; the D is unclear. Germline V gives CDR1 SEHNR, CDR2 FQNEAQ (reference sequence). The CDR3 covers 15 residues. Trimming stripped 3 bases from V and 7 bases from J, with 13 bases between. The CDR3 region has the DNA TGTGCCAGCAGCTTGGCCAGAACCCCAAATTCACCCCTCCACTTT. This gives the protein CASSLARTPNSPLHF.

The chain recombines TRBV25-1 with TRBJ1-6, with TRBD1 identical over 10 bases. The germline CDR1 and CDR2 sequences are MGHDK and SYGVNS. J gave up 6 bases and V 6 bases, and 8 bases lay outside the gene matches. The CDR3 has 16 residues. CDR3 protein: CASSPSGQGGNSPLHF. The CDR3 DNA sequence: TGTGCCAGCAGCCCAAGTGGACAGGGGGGTAATTCACCCCTCCACTTT.

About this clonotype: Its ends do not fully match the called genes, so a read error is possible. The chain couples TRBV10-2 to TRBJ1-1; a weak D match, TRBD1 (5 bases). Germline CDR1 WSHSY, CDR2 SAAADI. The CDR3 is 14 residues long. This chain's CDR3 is CASSLDPGGIEAFF. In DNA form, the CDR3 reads TGTGCCAGCAGCTTAGATCCTGGGGGAATTGAAGCTTTCTTT.